The 28 T cell receptor beta chains presented below share a single source sample, sequenced in a study of T cells after yellow fever vaccination. Each CDR3 protein gets one entry after TCRdb re-called the 5' RACE reads with MiXCR. The repertoire holds hundreds of thousands of distinct CDR3 sequences, approximately 9% seen once, with over 15% in the top ten. The specimen comprised PBMCs, sampled on the day of the first yellow fever vaccination. These TCRs come from a young man who received the YFV17D yellow fever vaccine.

The CDR3 sequence is CASSVGGGAEGSYNEQFF. CDR3 nucleotide sequence: TGTGCCAGCAGCGTAGGCGGGGGGGCCGAGGGGTCCTACAATGAGCAGTTCTTC. This chain joins TRBV9 and TRBJ2-1; the match to TRBD2 covers 9 bases. Germline loops: CDR1 SGDLS, CDR2 YYNGEE. The CDR3 spans 18 residues. V was pared by 0 bases and J by 1 base, with 8 bases of the junction left unmatched.

This clonotype occurred many times. This chain uses TRBV5-5 with TRBJ1-5; D remains ambiguous. The germline gives CDR1 SGHKS, CDR2 YYEKEE (reference sequence). CDR3 length: 17 amino acids. The germline V and J ends were trimmed by 0 bases and 2 bases, with 15 bases remaining between them. CDR3 nucleotides: TGTGCCAGCAGCTTGGCCCCCACACGATGGGGCAATCAGCCCCAGCATTTT. The encoded protein is CASSLAPTRWGNQPQHF.

The V and J genes are TRBV14 and TRBJ2-7; D gene unclear. CDR1 is SGHDN, CDR2 FVKESK, per germline. V was clipped by 6 bases and J by 6 bases, with 24 bases between them. CDR3 size: 16 residues. CDR3 region: CASRHTDPLGFSEQYV. In DNA form, the CDR3 reads TGTGCCAGCAGGCATACAGACCCCCTAGGATTTTCCGAGCAGTACGTC.

This sequence joins TRBV20-1 and TRBJ2-5; maybe TRBD1 (6 bases). V was pared by 5 bases and J by 0 bases, with 10 bases between. The CDR3 is 13 residues long. CDR1 is DFQATT, CDR2 SNEGSKA, per germline (reference sequence). The DNA for the CDR3 is TGCAGTGCTCTGTACAGGGACCAAGAGACCCAGTACTTC. The encoded protein is CSALYRDQETQYF.

The chain employs TRBV23-1 and TRBJ2-7; 8 bases are a match to TRBD1. TRBV23-1 is an ORF, with its function uncertain. V shed 2 bases and J 5 bases; nucleotides not matched to a gene: 11. This CDR3 spans 16 amino acids. The CDR3 protein is CASSQPNRGQGNEQYV. Written as DNA, the CDR3 is TGCGCCAGCAGTCAACCTAATCGAGGACAGGGCAACGAGCAGTACGTC.

This clonotype appeared many times. The CDR3 loop is CASSQGGGGQETQYF. The CDR3 nucleotides are TGTGCCAGCAGTCAGGGGGGTGGGGGACAAGAGACCCAGTACTTC. This rearrangement joins TRBV12-3 or TRBV12-4 to TRBJ2-5, with D possibly being TRBD1 (7 bases). The V gene lost 5 bases and the J gene lost 2 bases, with 15 bases spanning the gap. The CDR3 is 15 amino acids.

This clonotype was picked up a small number of times. CDR3 in amino acids: CASSLQADTQYF. In nucleotides, the CDR3 is TGTGCCAGCAGCTTACAGGCAGATACGCAGTATTTT. This sequence joins TRBV7-6 and TRBJ2-3; D gene unclear. V dropped 2 bases and J dropped 4 bases, with 4 bases sitting between them. Germline CDR1 is SGHVS and CDR2 is FNYEAQ. The CDR3 has 12 residues.

The J gene is TRBJ2-3, the V gene TRBV18; D gene unclear. From germline, CDR1 is KGHSH and CDR2 LQKENI. The germline V and J ends were trimmed by 0 bases and 2 bases, with 12 bases remaining between them. This CDR3 has 16 residues. Here the CDR3 reads CASSPPTGSLTDTQYF. CDR3 coding DNA: TGTGCCAGCTCACCACCTACGGGCTCTCTCACAGATACGCAGTATTTT.

The rearrangement uses TRBV4-2 and TRBJ2-5; 10 nucleotides agree with TRBD2. Trimming took 4 bases from V and 4 from J; bases not matched to a gene: 12. Germline loops: CDR1 LGHNA, CDR2 YNFKEQ. The CDR3 has 17 residues. CDR3 sequence: CASSRSSGGVHGETQYF. CDR3 coding DNA: TGTGCCAGCAGCCGATCTAGCGGGGGCGTACATGGAGAGACCCAGTACTTC.

A few counts support this clonotype. The CDR3 nucleotides read TGCAGTGCTAGGGGGGAGAATCAGCCCCAGCATTTT. Translated, it gives CSARGENQPQHF. The V gene is TRBV20-1, the J gene TRBJ1-5, with D possibly being TRBD1 (5 bases). Germline CDR1 and CDR2: DFQATT and SNEGSKA (reference sequence). The ends were cut back, 3 bases at V and 4 bases at J, with 7 bases in the middle. The CDR3 runs 12 residues.

The chain joins TRBV5-4 to TRBJ2-2, with D perhaps being TRBD1 or TRBD2 (5 bases each). Looked up from germline, CDR1 is SGHNT and CDR2 is YYREEE (reference sequence). This CDR3 region has 16 residues. V was clipped by 4 bases and J by 1 base, with 14 bases between them. The CDR3 nucleotides read TGTGCCAGCAGCGCCCGGGACCGAGGGAACACCGGGGAGCTGTTTTTT. Its protein product is CASSARDRGNTGELFF.

The chain couples TRBV5-5 to TRBJ2-2; 8 nucleotides agree with TRBD1. From germline, CDR1 is SGHKS and CDR2 YYEKEE (reference sequence). The CDR3 has 18 amino acids. V lost 3 bases, J lost 1 base, and 11 bases stayed unmatched. Written as DNA, the CDR3 is TGTGCCAGCAGCTGGGGGGCACCCGGGACAGGGAACACCGGGGAGCTGTTTTTT. This codes for CASSWGAPGTGNTGELFF.

The chain employs TRBV20-1 and TRBJ2-3; D possibly corresponds to TRBD2 (6 bases). The CDR3 has 13 amino acids. Germline loops: CDR1 DFQATT, CDR2 SNEGSKA (reference sequence). Deletions cut 6 bases from V and 2 bases from J, with 12 bases between. CDR3 nucleotides: TGCAGTGCGTTCGGGACTCCCACAGATACGCAGTATTTT. Amino acids: CSAFGTPTDTQYF.

This clonotype has a count of ten or more. This chain links TRBV18 with TRBJ1-5, with 11 positions matching TRBD1. This CDR3 is built from 15 residues. CDR1 is KGHSH and CDR2 is LQKENI in the germline V gene. The V and J ends lost 5 bases and 2 bases, in that order; junction bases with no gene match: 2. In DNA, the CDR3 is TGTGCCAGCTCAGGGACAGGGGGAGGCAATCAGCCCCAGCATTTT. Its translation: CASSGTGGGNQPQHF.

This clonotype was recorded many times. This rearrangement joins TRBV4-3 to TRBJ2-7, with D possibly TRBD1 on 5 matching bases. CDR3 size: 14 residues. V lost 0 bases to trimming and J lost 7 bases, with 13 bases between them. Germline V lookup: CDR1 LGHNA, CDR2 YSLEER. CDR3 loop: CASSQDQGVYEQYF. In nucleotides, the CDR3 is TGCGCCAGCAGCCAAGACCAGGGTGTTTATGAGCAGTACTTC.

This chain links TRBV7-2 with TRBJ1-2, with 7 bases fitting TRBD1. CDR1 and CDR2 (germline): SGHTA, FQGNSA. The CDR3 contains 15 residues. Trimming cost V 3 bases and J 7 bases; bases outside gene matches: 11. Here the CDR3 reads CASSLVARQGGGYTF. CDR3 nucleotides: TGTGCCAGCAGCTTGGTAGCGCGACAGGGTGGTGGCTACACCTTC.

This clonotype was recorded a few times. V gene TRBV19 combines with J gene TRBJ2-3; no reliable D call. Looked up from germline, CDR1 is LNHDA and CDR2 is SQIVND (reference sequence). CDR3 size: 15 residues. Trimming left V 7 bases short and J 0 bases short, with 14 bases between. DNA of the CDR3: TGTGCCAGTAACTCAAGGGTGGGTAGCACAGATACGCAGTATTTT. This gives the protein CASNSRVGSTDTQYF. The full variable domain, in which reference TRBV19 and TRBJ2-3 provide the parts outside the CDR3, is DGGITQSPKYLFRKEGQNVTLSCEQNLNHDAMYWYRQDPGQGLRLIYYSQIVNDFQKGDIAEGYSVSREKKESFPLTVTSAQKNPTAFYLCASNSRVGSTDTQYFGPGTRLTVL.

In nucleotides, the CDR3 is TGCAGTGCGAGACCCGTAGGGCGGACTGGCTACACCTTC. Protein product: CSARPVGRTGYTF. The rearrangement joins TRBV20-1 to TRBJ1-2, with D unresolved. The V and J ends lost 6 bases and 7 bases respectively, with 18 bases between them. The CDR3 is 13 amino acids. Germline assignment: CDR1 DFQATT and CDR2 SNEGSKA (reference sequence).

This clonotype appeared many times. The chain recombines TRBV7-6 with TRBJ2-5; D is unclear. The germline gives CDR1 SGHVS, CDR2 FNYEAQ. Trimming took off 1 base at V and 5 bases at J, with 5 bases between the two ends. CDR3 size: 12 residues. CDR3 residues: CASSLVVETQYF. For the CDR3, the DNA is TGTGCCAGCAGCTTAGTCGTGGAGACCCAGTACTTC.

This sequence joins TRBV5-4 and TRBJ1-1; no clear D gene. Germline V gives CDR1 SGHNT, CDR2 YYREEE (reference sequence). Trimming removed 0 bases at V and 0 bases at J, with 12 bases between. The CDR3 totals 16 residues. The CDR3 coding sequence is TGTGCCAGCAGCTTGGGTGCAGGCACGATGAACACTGAAGCTTTCTTT. Encoded protein: CASSLGAGTMNTEAFF.

This clonotype has just a few counts. The rearrangement joins TRBV6-4 to TRBJ1-1; possible D gene TRBD1, 5 bases. Germline values: CDR1 MRHNA, CDR2 SNTAGT. V lost 7 bases and J 4 bases, leaving 10 bases between the germline ends. The CDR3 has 12 residues. The CDR3 loop is CASTWGVTEAFF. Here the CDR3 DNA reads TGTGCCAGCACCTGGGGGGTCACTGAAGCTTTCTTT.

V usage is TRBV7-6 and J usage is TRBJ2-3, with 9 bases aligning to TRBD2. The CDR3 has 15 residues. CDR1 and CDR2 (germline): SGHVS, FNYEAQ. V lost 1 base to trimming and J lost 3 bases; unmatched junction nucleotides: 2. The CDR3 nucleotides are TGTGCCAGCAGCTTAGGCGGGGGGGCAACAGATACGCAGTATTTT. Encoded protein: CASSLGGGATDTQYF.

The rearrangement uses TRBV7-9 and TRBJ2-3, with D possibly being TRBD2 (6 bases). Germline CDR1 reads SEHNR; CDR2 reads FQNEAQ (reference sequence). Trimming took 4 bases from V and 2 from J, leaving 19 bases between them. This CDR3 contains 17 residues. The CDR3 bases are TGTGCCAGCAGCTCCGTAAGGTGGCGGGACGACACAGATACGCAGTATTTT. Protein product: CASSSVRWRDDTDTQYF.

This clonotype was seen a handful of times. The gene calls are TRBV5-4 and TRBJ2-3; TRBD2 matches at 11 bases. CDR3 length equals 15 residues. Germline assignment: CDR1 SGHNT and CDR2 YYREEE (reference sequence). V shed 3 bases and J 5 bases; nucleotides not matched to a gene: 5. The DNA of the CDR3 is TGTGCCAGCAGCTCGACTAGCGGGGCGGGAGATACGCAGTATTTT. Its translation is CASSSTSGAGDTQYF.

This clonotype was counted between two and nine times. The chain employs TRBV5-1 and TRBJ1-4, with D possibly TRBD1 on 6 matching bases. Trimming stripped 3 bases from V and 2 bases from J, with 14 bases between. Germline CDR1 is SGHRS and CDR2 is YFSETQ. The CDR3 totals 16 residues. The chain's CDR3 is CASSSGRGATNEKLFF. The CDR3 DNA is TGCGCCAGCAGCTCCGGACGGGGGGCGACTAATGAAAAACTGTTTTTT.

J is TRBJ2-2 and V is TRBV5-1; 7 bases are shared with TRBD2. This CDR3 is 15 amino acids long. The V and J ends lost 4 bases and 5 bases, in that order; junction bases with no gene match: 8. In germline, CDR1 is SGHRS, CDR2 YFSETQ. This chain's CDR3 is CASSGLSGDTGELFF. The CDR3 DNA reads TGCGCCAGCAGCGGTCTGAGCGGGGATACCGGGGAGCTGTTTTTT.

This clonotype has just a few counts. The gene calls are TRBV7-9 and TRBJ2-5, with 9 bases aligning to TRBD1. The J segment lost 0 bases and the V segment lost 5 bases, leaving 4 bases of the junction unmatched. The germline V gene encodes CDR1 SEHNR and CDR2 FQNEAQ (reference sequence). The CDR3 runs 15 residues. This chain's CDR3 is CASSPTGGYQETQYF. The CDR3 nucleotides are TGTGCCAGCAGCCCCACAGGGGGCTACCAAGAGACCCAGTACTTC.

This clonotype was seen many times. CDR3 coding DNA: TGTGCCACCAGTGATCCGGGGACAGATCCCTATGGCTACACCTTC. Translation gives CATSDPGTDPYGYTF. The rearrangement links TRBV24-1 to TRBJ1-2; 7 bases are shared with TRBD1. CDR1 and CDR2 (germline): KGHDR, SFDVKD. Trimming took 3 bases from V and 4 from J; bases not matched to a gene: 7. There are 15 residues in the CDR3.